This section outlines one TCR beta chain sequence together with its context. Its cognate antigen is unknown. CD4+ T cells that had been cultured provided DNA sequenced with the Oncomine TCR Beta short-read assay. TCRdb processed the PCR reads anew with MiXCR; each CDR3 protein has one entry. The sample lists over 11,000 distinct CDR3 sequences; about 50% were seen once. Regarding treatment: roughly 10-day PBMC culture with coronavirus spike peptide pools or control peptides (ViraFEST assay). This specimen comes from a study of vaccination and CD4 T cells after COVID-19. Regarding the study as a whole: It was observed that, in convalescent patients, a median about 86% of reactive clones arose only post-vaccination. Convalescent participants were relatively few, and none had early post-infection timepoints studied.

Germline V lookup: CDR1 MDHEN, CDR2 SYDVKM. The CDR3 runs 13 residues. Trimming pared 6 bases from V and 9 bases from J, leaving 15 bases between. This receptor was obtained from a human donor who had recovered from COVID-19. This chain links TRBV28 with TRBJ1-5, with unresolved D. Sequencing used CD4+ T cells from blood, cultured in vitro. The CDR3 is CASRGYASLPQHF. DNA of the CDR3: TGTGCCAGCAGAGGGTATGCCTCGTTGCCCCAGCATTTT.